The subject of this entry is one TCR beta chain. Antigen: not known. The CDR3 spans 14 residues. CDR1 and CDR2 from the germline V gene are KGHDR and SFDVKD. V gave up 4 bases and J gave up 0 bases, with 5 bases separating them. The source of the sample is a study of early T cells in non-severe SARS-CoV-2 infection. Study conclusions and caveats: Clonotype matching in VDJdb favored anti-spike CD8 responses and did not capture private and CD4 specificities.

TCRdb independently ran MiXCR on the 5' RACE reads; one entry per CDR3 protein. The sample lists approximately 74,000 distinct CDR3 sequences; 13% to 15% were seen once. The sample comprised whole blood. This sequence joins TRBV24-1 and TRBJ2-2; perhaps TRBD2 as D (5 bases). This sequence was found in an adult who was a healthcare worker with PCR-confirmed SARS-CoV-2 infection or an uninfected control (not recorded which). The CDR3 coding sequence is TGTGCCACCAGTGAGACTACGAACACCGGGGAGCTGTTTTTT. Its protein is CATSETTNTGELFF.